Below are 19 T cell receptor beta chains sequenced from a single sample in a study of regulatory T cells in long-lasting Graves disease. Arm-PCR of CDR3 regions with iRepertoire HTBI primers generated TCR beta libraries. MiXCR, run by TCRdb on the multiplex PCR reads, gives a single entry per CDR3 protein. The table shows about 380,000 distinct CDR3 sequences, with less than 20% occurring only once. Time point indicated: newly diagnosed GD, antithyroid drugs for less than 3 months. Scientists built the TCR library using RNA that was extracted from PBMCs. Sequences were derived from peripheral blood mononuclear cells (PBMCs), sampled at new diagnosis, from a patient treated with antithyroid drugs. These receptors all stem from a female donor with Graves disease.

This clonotype was picked up many times. The genes are TRBV27 and TRBJ1-2; no clear D. CDR3 length: 14 amino acids. The germline CDR1 and CDR2 sequences are MNHEY and SMNVEV (reference sequence). Trimming left V 3 bases short and J 0 bases short, with 8 bases between. The CDR3 protein is CASSLRGTNYGYTF. The CDR3 region has the DNA TGTGCCAGCAGTTTGAGAGGGACTAACTATGGCTACACCTTC.

At least ten counts were recorded for this clonotype. V is TRBV6-1 and J is TRBJ2-7; TRBD2 agrees at 10 bases. This CDR3 has 14 residues. The junction had 5 bases not matched to a gene; V was cut back by 7 bases and J by 2 bases. Per the germline V gene, CDR1 is MNHNS and CDR2 is SASEGT. In nucleotides, the CDR3 is TGTGCCAGCACTATAGCGGGAGGAACCTACGAGCAGTACTTC. It encodes CASTIAGGTYEQYF.

This clonotype has a count of ten or more. The chain recombines TRBV6-1 with TRBJ1-1, with D hard to call. V shed 6 bases and J shed 0 bases, with 17 bases lying between them. The CDR3 is 16 amino acids. The germline gives CDR1 MNHNS, CDR2 SASEGT. Here the CDR3 DNA reads TGTGCCAGCAGCCTCATTACAAAGGGATTGAACACTGAAGCTTTCTTT. Protein: CASSLITKGLNTEAFF.

This clonotype was counted ten times or more. CDR3 coding DNA: TGTGCCAGCAGCCCCTCAAGAAACACAGATACGCAGTATTTT. Protein sequence: CASSPSRNTDTQYF. The chain uses TRBV7-2 and TRBJ2-3; D is uncertain. Trimming left V 5 bases short and J 2 bases short, with 11 bases between. This CDR3 region has 14 residues. Germline CDR1 is SGHTA and CDR2 is FQGNSA.

This clonotype was observed at least ten times. The rearrangement links TRBV4-1 to TRBJ2-1; TRBD2 agrees at 14 bases. The CDR3 spans 15 residues. Unmatched junction bases numbered 1, after V lost 1 base and J lost 8 bases. Germline CDR1 and CDR2: MGHRA and YSYEKL. The CDR3 coding sequence is TGCGCCAGCAGCCAAGGACTAGCGGGAGGGTATGAGCAGTTCTTC. Translated, it gives CASSQGLAGGYEQFF.

In this sample, this clonotype turned up many times. This chain uses TRBV30 with TRBJ2-5; D is undetermined. Germline lookup yields CDR1 GTSNPN and CDR2 SVGIG (reference sequence). The CDR3 is 12 amino acids. V shed 4 bases and J shed 2 bases, with 8 bases lying between them. The DNA of the CDR3 is TGTGCCTGGATGCCGTGGCAAGAGACCCAGTACTTC. This gives the protein CAWMPWQETQYF.

The chain recombines TRBV30 with TRBJ2-1; the D gene is possibly TRBD2 (6 bases). V lost 3 bases and J lost 12, with 18 bases in between. This CDR3 is 13 amino acids long. CDR1 GTSNPN and CDR2 SVGIG come from the germline V gene (reference sequence). Here the CDR3 reads CAWRNQGTRGQFF. The CDR3 nucleotides read TGTGCCTGGAGGAACCAGGGAACGCGGGGGCAGTTCTTC.

The chain combines TRBV6-9 with TRBJ1-5; D not certain. The ends were cut back, 3 bases at V and 0 bases at J, with 27 bases in the middle. The CDR3 is 21 amino acids. Per germline, CDR1 MNHGY and CDR2 SVAAGI. The CDR3 reads CASSYDRPAVLSYYSNQPQHF. The CDR3 DNA reads TGTGCCAGCAGTTACGACCGACCGGCTGTTTTGAGCTATTATAGCAATCAGCCCCAGCATTTT.

A few counts support this clonotype. CDR3 DNA sequence: TGTGCCACCAGCAGAGATCTGTCCGGGAGGGCAATAGATACGCAGTATTTT. This encodes CATSRDLSGRAIDTQYF. This sequence joins TRBV15 and TRBJ2-3; 8 nucleotides align to TRBD2. CDR3 length: 17 residues. Looked up from germline, CDR1 is LNHNV and CDR2 is YYDKDF (reference sequence). The J segment lost 5 bases and the V segment lost 0 bases, leaving 10 bases of the junction unmatched.

The chain employs TRBV12-3 or TRBV12-4 and TRBJ1-2, with 8 bases fitting TRBD1. With V trimmed by 6 bases and J by 4 bases, 13 bases remained unmatched. The CDR3 contains 16 residues. The CDR3 here is CASSSMDQGAGYGYTF. CDR3 nucleotide sequence: TGTGCCAGCAGCTCAATGGACCAGGGGGCTGGCTATGGCTACACCTTC.

The chain joins TRBV19 to TRBJ2-1, with TRBD2 matching 8 bases. The trim removed 11 bases at V and 7 bases at J, leaving 13 bases unmatched. Per the germline V gene, CDR1 is LNHDA and CDR2 is SQIVND (reference sequence). The CDR3 is 14 amino acids. The CDR3 spells CAVGRAGALNEQFF. CDR3 coding DNA: TGTGCCGTGGGACGAGCGGGGGCCCTTAATGAGCAGTTCTTC.

The chain combines TRBV28 with TRBJ2-1; maybe TRBD1 (5 bases). CDR3 length: 14 amino acids. The ends were cut back, 6 bases at V and 6 bases at J, with 15 bases in the middle. Germline V gives CDR1 MDHEN, CDR2 SYDVKM. This CDR3 is CASSPGHQSNEQFF. For the CDR3, the DNA is TGTGCCAGCAGCCCAGGACACCAGAGCAATGAGCAGTTCTTC.

This clonotype was detected many times. The gene calls are TRBV5-1 and TRBJ1-1; TRBD1 might be the D (6 bases). With 0 bases removed from V and 7 bases from J, the gap between germline ends came to 10 bases. Germline-derived CDR1 and CDR2 are SGHRS and YFSETQ. CDR3 length: 13 amino acids. The CDR3 sequence: CASSLVQGSEAFF. CDR3 in DNA: TGCGCCAGCAGCTTGGTCCAGGGGAGTGAAGCTTTCTTT.

This clonotype was found a few times. The CDR3 coding sequence is TGTGCCAGCTCACCAAGTTCACAGGGCCACGAGCAGTACTTC. Its translation is CASSPSSQGHEQYF. This chain connects TRBV18 to TRBJ2-7; perhaps TRBD1 as D (6 bases). The CDR3 is 14 residues long. Looked up from germline, CDR1 is KGHSH and CDR2 is LQKENI. V was pared by 2 bases and J by 5 bases, with 13 bases between.

The sample holds a few counts of this clonotype. A read error may explain this, as a much larger clone is one base away. V gene TRBV12-5 combines with J gene TRBJ2-7; 11 bases agree with TRBD1. Germline V gives CDR1 LGHNT, CDR2 FRNRAP. The CDR3 is made up of 18 amino acids. CDR3 bases: TGTGCTAGTGATTTGCGACGCGGGACAGGGGGAGCCTCCTACGAGCAGTACTTC. This codes for CASDLRRGTGGASYEQYF.

Many counts were recorded for this clonotype. The J gene is TRBJ1-5, the V gene TRBV5-6, with 10 bases matching TRBD1. With V trimmed by 4 bases and J by 1 base, 5 bases remained unmatched. The CDR3 has 16 amino acids. Germline CDR1 is SGHDT and CDR2 is YYEEEE. Here the CDR3 reads CASSHRQGASNQPQHF. CDR3 bases: TGTGCCAGCAGCCATCGACAGGGGGCCAGCAATCAGCCCCAGCATTTT.

This clonotype came up many times. The genes are TRBV12-3 or TRBV12-4 and TRBJ1-1; D may be TRBD1 (6 bases). The CDR3 runs 14 residues. Deletions cut 9 bases from V and 0 bases from J, with 14 bases between. DNA for the CDR3: TGTGCCAGTCGGGGGCCCCCGATGAACACTGAAGCTTTCTTT. It specifies CASRGPPMNTEAFF.

The chain links TRBV7-2 to TRBJ2-3; D is unresolved. The CDR3 consists of 16 residues. Germline CDR1 is SGHTA and CDR2 is FQGNSA. Between the trimmed V and J ends, which lost 5 bases and 0 bases, there was a span of 15 bases. The CDR3 DNA sequence: TGTGCCAGCAGCCGCAGCAGCAGAGCTAGCACAGATACGCAGTATTTT. It encodes CASSRSSRASTDTQYF.

This clonotype came up many times. The chain uses TRBV2 and TRBJ2-1; 11 nucleotides agree with TRBD1. Germline trimming cut 1 base from V and 0 bases from J; bases unmatched to any gene: 2. This CDR3 has 17 residues. Germline values: CDR1 SNHLY, CDR2 FYNNEI. CDR3 in amino acids: CASSEGDRGVSYNEQFF. CDR3 in DNA: TGTGCCAGCAGTGAAGGGGACAGGGGGGTCTCCTACAATGAGCAGTTCTTC.